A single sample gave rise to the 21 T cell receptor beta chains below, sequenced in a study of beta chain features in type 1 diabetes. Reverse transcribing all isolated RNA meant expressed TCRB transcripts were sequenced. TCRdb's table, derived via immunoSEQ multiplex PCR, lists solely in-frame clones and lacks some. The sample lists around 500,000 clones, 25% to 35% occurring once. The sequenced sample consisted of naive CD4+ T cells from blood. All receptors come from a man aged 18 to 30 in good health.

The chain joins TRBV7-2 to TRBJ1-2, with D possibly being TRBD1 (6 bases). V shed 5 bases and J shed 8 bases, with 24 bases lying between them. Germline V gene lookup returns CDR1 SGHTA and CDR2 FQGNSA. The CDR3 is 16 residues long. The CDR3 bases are TGTGCCAGCAGCCCCGAACTCCGGGACACCCGTTCGGGCTACACCTTC. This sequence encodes CASSPELRDTRSGYTF.

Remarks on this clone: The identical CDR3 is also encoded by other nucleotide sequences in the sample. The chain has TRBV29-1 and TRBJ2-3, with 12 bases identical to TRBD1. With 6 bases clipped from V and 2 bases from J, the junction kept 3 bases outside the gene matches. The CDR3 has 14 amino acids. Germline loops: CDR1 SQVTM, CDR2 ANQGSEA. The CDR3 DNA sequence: TGCAGCGTAAGGGACAGGGGGCCCACAGATACGCAGTATTTT. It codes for CSVRDRGPTDTQYF.

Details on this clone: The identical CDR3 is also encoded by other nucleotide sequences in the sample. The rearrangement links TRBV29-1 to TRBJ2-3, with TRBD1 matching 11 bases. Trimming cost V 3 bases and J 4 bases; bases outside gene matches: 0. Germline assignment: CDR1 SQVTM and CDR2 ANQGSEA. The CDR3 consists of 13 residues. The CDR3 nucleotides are TGCAGCGTTGAGGACAGGGGGCCAGATACGCAGTATTTT. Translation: CSVEDRGPDTQYF.

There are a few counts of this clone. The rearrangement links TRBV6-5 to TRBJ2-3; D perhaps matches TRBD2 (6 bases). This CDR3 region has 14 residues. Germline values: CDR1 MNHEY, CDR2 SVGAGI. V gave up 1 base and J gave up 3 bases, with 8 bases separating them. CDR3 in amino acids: CASSYFAGTDTQYF. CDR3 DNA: TGTGCCAGCAGTTACTTTGCGGGAACAGATACGCAGTATTTT.

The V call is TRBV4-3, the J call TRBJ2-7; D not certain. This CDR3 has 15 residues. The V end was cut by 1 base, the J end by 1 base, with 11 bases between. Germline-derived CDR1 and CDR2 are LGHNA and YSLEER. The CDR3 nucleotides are TGCGCCAGCAGCCAAGGCGGTCTTGCATCCTACGAGCAGTACTTC. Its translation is CASSQGGLASYEQYF.

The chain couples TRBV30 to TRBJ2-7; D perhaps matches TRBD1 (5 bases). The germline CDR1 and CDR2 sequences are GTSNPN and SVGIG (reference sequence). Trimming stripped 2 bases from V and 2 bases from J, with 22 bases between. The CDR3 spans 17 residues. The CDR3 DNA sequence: TGTGCCTGGAGTACTGTACGTAGGACACTGAGGACCTACGAGCAGTACTTC. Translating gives CAWSTVRRTLRTYEQYF.

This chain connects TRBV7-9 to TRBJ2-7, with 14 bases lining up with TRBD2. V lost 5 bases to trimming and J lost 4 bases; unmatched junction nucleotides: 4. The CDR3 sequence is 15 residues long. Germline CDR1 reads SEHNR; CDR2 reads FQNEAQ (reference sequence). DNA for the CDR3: TGTGCCAGCAGCATCGGGACTAGCGGGAGATACGAGCAGTACTTC. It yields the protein CASSIGTSGRYEQYF.

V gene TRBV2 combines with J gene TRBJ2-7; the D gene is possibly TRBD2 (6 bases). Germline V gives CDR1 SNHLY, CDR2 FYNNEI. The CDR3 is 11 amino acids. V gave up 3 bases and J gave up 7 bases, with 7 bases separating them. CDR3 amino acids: CASSDRGEQYF. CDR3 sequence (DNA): TGTGCCAGCAGTGACCGGGGGGAGCAGTACTTC.

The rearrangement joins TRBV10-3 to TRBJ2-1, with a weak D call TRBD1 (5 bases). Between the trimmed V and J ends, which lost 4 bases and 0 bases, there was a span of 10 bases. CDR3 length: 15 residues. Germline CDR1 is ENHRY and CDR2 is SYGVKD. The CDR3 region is CAISGRQSSYNEQFF. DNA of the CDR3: TGTGCCATCAGTGGAAGACAGAGCTCCTACAATGAGCAGTTCTTC.

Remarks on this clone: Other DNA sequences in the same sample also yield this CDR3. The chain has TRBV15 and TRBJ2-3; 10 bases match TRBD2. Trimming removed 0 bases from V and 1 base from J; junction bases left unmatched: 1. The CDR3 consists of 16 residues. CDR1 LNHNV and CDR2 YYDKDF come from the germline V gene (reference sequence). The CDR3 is CATSRDLAGGTDTQYF. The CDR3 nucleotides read TGTGCCACCAGCAGAGATCTAGCGGGAGGCACAGATACGCAGTATTTT.

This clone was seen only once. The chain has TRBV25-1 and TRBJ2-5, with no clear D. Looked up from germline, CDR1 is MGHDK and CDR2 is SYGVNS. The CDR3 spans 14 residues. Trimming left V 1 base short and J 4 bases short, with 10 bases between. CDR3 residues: CASSELRGGETQYF. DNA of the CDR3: TGTGCCAGCAGTGAATTAAGAGGTGGAGAGACCCAGTACTTC.

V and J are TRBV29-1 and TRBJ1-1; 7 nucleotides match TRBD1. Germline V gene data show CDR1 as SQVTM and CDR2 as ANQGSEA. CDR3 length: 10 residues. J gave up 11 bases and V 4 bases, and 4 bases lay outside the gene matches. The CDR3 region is CSVADRLAFF. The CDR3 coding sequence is TGCAGCGTTGCGGACAGGCTGGCTTTCTTT.

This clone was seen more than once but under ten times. The CDR3 DNA is TGCGCCAGCAGTCAATCACGGTCCGATGGAAACACCATATATTTT. The encoded protein is CASSQSRSDGNTIYF. This sequence joins TRBV23-1 and TRBJ1-3; D is ambiguous. TRBV23-1 is given ORF status, its function remaining uncertain. The V and J ends lost 0 bases and 3 bases respectively, with 9 bases between them. CDR3 size: 15 residues.

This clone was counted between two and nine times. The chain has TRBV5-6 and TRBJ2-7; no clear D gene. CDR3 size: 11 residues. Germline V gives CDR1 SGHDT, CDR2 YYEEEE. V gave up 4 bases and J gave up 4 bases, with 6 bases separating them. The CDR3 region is CASSRTYEQYF. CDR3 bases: TGTGCCAGCAGCCGCACTTACGAGCAGTACTTC.

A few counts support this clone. The CDR3 DNA sequence: TGTGCCAGCAGCTTAAGTGTATCGGGTGAAAAACTGTTTTTT. It encodes CASSLSVSGEKLFF. The chain combines TRBV7-2 with TRBJ1-4, with D unresolved. The CDR3 runs to 14 residues. Germline CDR1 SGHTA, CDR2 FQGNSA. V was shortened by 2 bases and J by 7 bases, with 11 bases between the two germline ends.

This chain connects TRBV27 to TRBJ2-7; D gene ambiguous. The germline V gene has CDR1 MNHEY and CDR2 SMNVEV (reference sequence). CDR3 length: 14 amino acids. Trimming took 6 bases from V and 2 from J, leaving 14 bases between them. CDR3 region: CASSNQASPYEQYF. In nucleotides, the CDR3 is TGTGCCAGCAGCAACCAGGCGTCGCCCTACGAGCAGTACTTC.

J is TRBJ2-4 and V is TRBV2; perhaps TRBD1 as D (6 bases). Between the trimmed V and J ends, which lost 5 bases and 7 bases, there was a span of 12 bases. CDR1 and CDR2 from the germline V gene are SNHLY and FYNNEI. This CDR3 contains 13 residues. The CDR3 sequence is CASSRQGLNIQYF. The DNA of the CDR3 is TGTGCCAGCAGTCGGCAGGGGTTGAACATTCAGTACTTC. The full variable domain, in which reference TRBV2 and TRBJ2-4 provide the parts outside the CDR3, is EPEVTQTPSHQVTQMGQEVILRCVPISNHLYFYWYRQILGQKVEFLVSFYNNEISEKSEIFDDQFSVERPDGSNFTLKIRSTKLEDSAMYFCASSRQGLNIQYFGAGTRLSVL.

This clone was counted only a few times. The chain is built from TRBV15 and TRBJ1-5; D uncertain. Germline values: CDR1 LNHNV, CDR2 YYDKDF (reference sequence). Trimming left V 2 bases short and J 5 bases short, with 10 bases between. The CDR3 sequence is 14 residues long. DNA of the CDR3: TGTGCCACCAGCAGACAAGGATTAGATCAGCCCCAGCATTTT. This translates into CATSRQGLDQPQHF.

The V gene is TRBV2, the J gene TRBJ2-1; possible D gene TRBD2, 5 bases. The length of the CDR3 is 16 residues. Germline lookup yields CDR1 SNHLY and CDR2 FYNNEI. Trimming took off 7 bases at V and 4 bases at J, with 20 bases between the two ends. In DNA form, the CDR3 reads TGTGCCAGCAAGGTGCATTGGGAGCTGATTTACAATGAGCAGTTCTTC. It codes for CASKVHWELIYNEQFF. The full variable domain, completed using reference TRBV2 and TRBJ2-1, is EPEVTQTPSHQVTQMGQEVILRCVPISNHLYFYWYRQILGQKVEFLVSFYNNEISEKSEIFDDQFSVERPDGSNFTLKIRSTKLEDSAMYFCASKVHWELIYNEQFFGPGTRLTVL.

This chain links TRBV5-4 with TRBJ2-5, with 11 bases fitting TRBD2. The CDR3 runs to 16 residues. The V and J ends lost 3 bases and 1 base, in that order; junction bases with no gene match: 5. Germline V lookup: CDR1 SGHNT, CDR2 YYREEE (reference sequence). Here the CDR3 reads CASSSATSGIQETQYF. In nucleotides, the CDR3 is TGTGCCAGCAGCTCAGCGACTAGCGGGATCCAAGAGACCCAGTACTTC.

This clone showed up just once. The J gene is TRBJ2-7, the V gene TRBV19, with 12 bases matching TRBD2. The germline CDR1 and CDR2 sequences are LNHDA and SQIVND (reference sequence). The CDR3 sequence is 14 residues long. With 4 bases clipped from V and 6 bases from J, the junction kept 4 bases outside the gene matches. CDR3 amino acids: CASSTRLAGVEQYF. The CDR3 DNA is TGTGCCAGTAGTACCCGACTAGCGGGAGTCGAGCAGTACTTC.